The 21 T cell receptor beta chains given below trace back to one sample, sequenced in a study of immune cell composition in non-small cell lung cancer. Produced via immunoSEQ multiplex PCR; TCRdb's table is partial and in-frame only. Here the sample spans some 9,100 clones, 68% being singletons. Sequenced sample: lung tumor tissue. These receptors all come from a human donor with non-small cell lung cancer.

The chain carries TRBV15 and TRBJ1-5; D remains ambiguous. The CDR3 extends over 12 amino acids. Trimming took 1 base from V and 5 from J, leaving 3 bases between them. Germline lookup yields CDR1 LNHNV and CDR2 YYDKDF (reference sequence). CDR3 region: CATSRGYQPQHF. The CDR3 DNA is TGTGCCACCAGCAGAGGATATCAGCCCCAGCATTTT.

In its sample, this clone was seen a few times. The J gene is TRBJ1-2, the V gene TRBV5-6; possible D gene TRBD1, 5 bases. Germline assignment: CDR1 SGHDT and CDR2 YYEEEE. V was trimmed by 2 bases and J by 6 bases, leaving 8 bases between them. The CDR3 extends over 12 amino acids. This CDR3 reads CASSFDSHGYTF. In DNA, the CDR3 is TGTGCCAGCAGCTTCGACAGCCATGGCTACACCTTC.

The chain recombines TRBV12-2 with TRBJ2-5; the tabulated D call, TRBD1, remains unverified against the DNA. TRBV12-2 is assigned pseudogene status. This CDR3 comprises 14 residues. The CDR3 loop is CASRFRDREETQYF. Here the CDR3 DNA reads TGTGCAAGTCGCTTCAGGGACAGGGAAGAGACCCAGTACTTC.

This sequence joins TRBV11-2 and TRBJ1-3; D not certain. This CDR3 contains 12 residues. Germline assignment: CDR1 SGHAT and CDR2 FQNNGV. V shed 1 base and J shed 4 bases, with 2 bases lying between them. CDR3 sequence reads: CASSLGGNTIYF. CDR3 coding DNA: TGTGCCAGCAGCTTAGGCGGAAACACCATATATTTT.

This sequence joins TRBV5-4 and TRBJ2-7; D is undetermined. Germline CDR1 and CDR2: SGHNT and YYREEE (reference sequence). V was trimmed by 4 bases and J by 0 bases, leaving 14 bases between them. The CDR3 spans 15 residues. CDR3 region: CASSPGWGISYEQYF. The CDR3 DNA sequence: TGTGCCAGCAGCCCCGGGTGGGGAATCTCCTACGAGCAGTACTTC.

This clone was observed a few times. The V and J genes are TRBV7-8 and TRBJ2-7; D is possibly TRBD1 or TRBD2 (5 bases each). Germline assignment: CDR1 SGHVS and CDR2 FQNEAQ. V lost 5 bases to trimming and J lost 3 bases, with 11 bases between them. The CDR3 consists of 13 residues. CDR3 sequence (DNA): TGTGCCAGCAGCCGGGACCCCAACTACGAGCAGTACTTC. Translating it yields CASSRDPNYEQYF.

The chain combines TRBV7-8 with TRBJ1-6, with 9 bases aligning to TRBD1. J gave up 10 bases and V 5 bases, and 9 bases lay outside the gene matches. Per germline, CDR1 SGHVS and CDR2 FQNEAQ. The CDR3 has 15 amino acids. CDR3 amino acids: CASSNRDRVRSPLHF. The CDR3 nucleotides are TGTGCCAGCAGCAACAGGGACAGGGTTCGCTCACCCCTCCACTTT.

The chain joins TRBV6-6 to TRBJ2-2, with D possibly TRBD1 on 6 matching bases. Germline V gene data show CDR1 as MNHNY and CDR2 as SVGAGI (reference sequence). V was clipped by 5 bases and J by 5 bases, with 9 bases between them. The CDR3 is 13 residues long. CDR3 DNA sequence: TGTGCCAGCAGTGGGGGCAGAACCGGGGAGCTGTTTTTT. This codes for CASSGGRTGELFF.

This clone was seen a handful of times. V usage is TRBV10-3 and J usage is TRBJ1-5, with TRBD1 matching over 10 bases. There are 13 residues in the CDR3. Germline V gene sequence: CDR1 ENHRY, CDR2 SYGVKD. V gave up 11 bases and J gave up 6 bases; unmatched junction bases: 7. This chain's CDR3 is CAVGQGESQPQHF. The DNA of the CDR3 is TGTGCCGTAGGACAGGGGGAGAGTCAGCCCCAGCATTTT.

This clone has a handful of counts. This chain links TRBV5-4 with TRBJ2-3; TRBD1 matches 7 bases. This CDR3 contains 13 residues. CDR1 SGHNT and CDR2 YYREEE come from the germline V gene (reference sequence). The V gene end was trimmed by 4 bases and the J gene end by 4 bases; junction bases not matched to a gene: 3. The CDR3 DNA reads TGTGCCAGCAGCGTCGACAGGGCAGATACGCAGTATTTT. The encoded protein is CASSVDRADTQYF.

In this sample, this clone is large. This chain links TRBV18 with TRBJ1-4, with D perhaps matching TRBD1 (5 bases). Germline-derived CDR1 and CDR2 are KGHSH and LQKENI. The CDR3 length is 15 residues. Trimming pared 4 bases from V and 0 bases from J, leaving 9 bases between. The CDR3 spells CASSRDLSTNEKLFF. The CDR3 nucleotides are TGTGCCAGCTCACGGGACCTCTCAACTAATGAAAAACTGTTTTTT.

The genes are TRBV29-1 and TRBJ2-1; 9 nucleotides match TRBD1. After removal of 4 bases from V and 12 bases from J, the junction contained 7 bases not matched to a gene. Germline V CDR1 and CDR2: SQVTM, ANQGSEA. The CDR3 runs to 12 residues. This CDR3 reads CSVVFTGGLQFF. The CDR3 DNA is TGCAGCGTTGTATTTACAGGGGGCTTGCAGTTCTTC.

The chain combines TRBV12-5 with TRBJ2-7; D is undetermined. The CDR3 length is 11 residues. Between the trimmed V and J ends, which lost 7 bases and 5 bases, there was a span of 9 bases. Per the germline V gene, CDR1 is LGHNT and CDR2 is FRNRAP. CDR3 in DNA: TGTGCTAGTGCCCTAGGCAACGAGCAGTACTTC. This translates into CASALGNEQYF.

V is TRBV29-1 and J is TRBJ1-1; 12 bases fit TRBD1. V gave up 3 bases and J gave up 6 bases; unmatched junction bases: 2. CDR3 size: 13 residues. CDR1 is SQVTM and CDR2 is ANQGSEA in the germline V gene. The CDR3 nucleotides read TGCAGCGTTGAGGGACAGGGGGCCGCTGAAGCTTTCTTT. Translated: CSVEGQGAAEAFF.

The chain joins TRBV11-2 to TRBJ2-7; D may be TRBD1 (5 bases). Germline CDR1 and CDR2: SGHAT and FQNNGV. This CDR3 spans 17 amino acids. V lost 2 bases, J lost 6 bases, and 23 bases lay in between. The CDR3 loop is CASSLLGLQAGILEQYF. DNA for the CDR3: TGTGCCAGCAGCTTATTAGGCCTGCAGGCAGGGATTCTCGAGCAGTACTTC.

The sample holds a few counts of this clone. The chain uses TRBV5-1 and TRBJ2-7; a possible D gene is TRBD2 (5 bases). The V gene lost 2 bases and the J gene lost 4 bases, with 10 bases spanning the gap. Germline lookup yields CDR1 SGHRS and CDR2 YFSETQ. The CDR3 runs to 13 residues. The CDR3 bases are TGCGCCAGCAGCTTAACGGGGATGTACGAGCAGTACTTC. This codes for CASSLTGMYEQYF.

This clone was seen just once. The chain couples TRBV4-3 to TRBJ2-3; 7 bases fit TRBD2. The germline V gene has CDR1 LGHNA and CDR2 YSLEER. V shed 2 bases and J 5 bases; nucleotides not matched to a gene: 16. The CDR3 extends over 18 amino acids. CDR3 loop: CASSQPPSSGAGLDTQYF. The CDR3 nucleotides read TGCGCCAGCAGCCAACCTCCCTCATCAGGAGCGGGGTTAGATACGCAGTATTTT.

CDR3 DNA: TGTGCCAGCAGCAAGGCCCCAAACTCCTACGAGCAGTACTTC. As protein: CASSKAPNSYEQYF. The genes are TRBV21-1 and TRBJ2-7; the table assigns TRBD1, which was not confirmed against the DNA. TRBV21-1 is a listed pseudogene. This CDR3 is built from 14 residues.

The chain joins TRBV28 to TRBJ1-2; unclear D gene. This CDR3 is 12 amino acids long. V was shortened by 5 bases and J by 5 bases, with 9 bases between the two germline ends. Germline V CDR1 and CDR2: MDHEN, SYDVKM. As DNA, the CDR3 is TGTGCCAGCAGTGCCCTATATTATGGCTACACCTTC. It specifies CASSALYYGYTF.

The V gene is TRBV5-5, the J gene TRBJ2-7, with D perhaps being TRBD1 or TRBD2 (5 bases each). V was shortened by 7 bases and J by 7 bases, with 15 bases between the two germline ends. CDR3 length equals 12 residues. The germline gives CDR1 SGHKS, CDR2 YYEKEE (reference sequence). The CDR3, as DNA: TGTGCCAGCGGACCGGGACCGGGGGAGCAGTACTTC. This sequence encodes CASGPGPGEQYF. Looking up the rest from reference TRBV5-5 and TRBJ2-7 gives the full variable domain: DAGVTQSPTHLIKTRGQQVTLRCSPISGHKSVSWYQQVLGQGPQFIFQYYEKEERGRGNFPDRFSARQFPNYSSELNVNALLLGDSALYLCASGPGPGEQYFGPGTRLTVT.

Details on this clone: The junction departs from the called germline gene at one end, perhaps through a read error. The chain has TRBV5-8 and TRBJ1-5; D is ambiguous. The CDR3 totals 13 residues. In germline, CDR1 is SGHTS, CDR2 YDEGEE. In DNA, the CDR3 is TGCGCCAGCAGCCAAGGCCGAGAACAGCCCCAGCATTTT. It specifies CASSQGREQPQHF. The full variable domain, completed using reference TRBV5-8 and TRBJ1-5, is EAGVTQSPTHLIKTRGQQATLRCSPISGHTSVYWYQQALGLGLQFLLWYDEGEERNRGNFPPRFSGRQFPNYSSELNVNALELEDSALYLCASSQGREQPQHFGDGTRLSIL.